What follows describes a single TCR beta chain. Its target is unknown. These data belong to a study of T-cell memory formation after mild COVID-19. Study outcomes and limitations: Some clones that responded turned up in pre-infection memory, which suggests that cross-reactive memory joined in.

A single record per CDR3 protein comes from TCRdb applying MiXCR to the 5' RACE reads. Of 250,000 or so distinct CDR3 sequences detected, approximately 10% appear once; the ten largest clones hold around 20%. Germline V gene lookup returns CDR1 SGHAT and CDR2 FQNNGV. V lost 1 base and J 8 bases, leaving 9 bases between the germline ends. This CDR3 region has 14 residues. This receptor was taken from a man aged 18 to 30 who had mild COVID-19 (a few samples of this study predate the infection). Cell type and time point are not known. The chain recombines TRBV11-2 with TRBJ1-6; D is perhaps TRBD1 (6 bases). Sample: PBMCs or a T cell subset sorted from them (not recorded which). CDR3 sequence: CASSLAGVDSPLHF. In DNA, the CDR3 is TGTGCCAGCAGCTTAGCAGGGGTTGATTCACCCCTCCACTTT.